The entry that follows covers one TCR beta chain sequence. The target antigen is unknown. The source of the sample is a study of monozygotic twins with inflammatory bowel disease. Study-wide results and caveats: With inverse Simpson as the measure, TCRbeta diversity was lower in IBD patients than in healthy co-twins.

The CDR3 runs 13 residues. CDR1 and CDR2 (germline): MNHNY, SVGAGI (reference sequence). The unique tags termed UMIs, each holding a 6-nucleotide sample barcode, were added by means of template switching. From its re-call of the 5' RACE reads, TCRdb lists each CDR3 protein once, without DNA. Its table records under 200,000 distinct CDR3 sequences. Sequenced input: blood. The gene calls are TRBV6-6 and TRBJ2-1; TCRdb's D call of TRBD1 is untestable without DNA. The TCR was taken from a human donor with ulcerative colitis or Crohn's disease, or a healthy co-twin of an affected twin (not recorded which). The CDR3 protein is CASRPPTMDEQFF.